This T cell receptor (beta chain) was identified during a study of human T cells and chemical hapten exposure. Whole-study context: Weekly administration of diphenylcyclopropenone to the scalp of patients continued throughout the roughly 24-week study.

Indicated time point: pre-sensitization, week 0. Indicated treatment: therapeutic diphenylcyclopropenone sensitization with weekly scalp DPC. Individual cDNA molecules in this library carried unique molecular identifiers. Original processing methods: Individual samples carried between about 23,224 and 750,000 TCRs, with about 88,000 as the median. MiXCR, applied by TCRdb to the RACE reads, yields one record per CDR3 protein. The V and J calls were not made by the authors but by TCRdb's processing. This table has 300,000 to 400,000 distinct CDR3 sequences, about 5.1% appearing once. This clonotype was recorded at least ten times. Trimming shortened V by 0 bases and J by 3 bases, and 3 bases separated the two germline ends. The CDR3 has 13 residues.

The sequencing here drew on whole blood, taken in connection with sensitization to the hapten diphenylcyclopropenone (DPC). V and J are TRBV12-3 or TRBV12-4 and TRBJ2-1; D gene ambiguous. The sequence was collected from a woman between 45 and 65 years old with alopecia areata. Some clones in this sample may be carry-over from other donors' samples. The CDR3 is CASSLADYNEQFF. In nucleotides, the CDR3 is TGTGCCAGCAGTTTAGCGGACTACAATGAGCAGTTCTTC.